Presented here are 3 T cell receptor beta chains from one specimen sequenced in a study of regulatory T cells. The PCR used 52 TRBV and 13 TRBJ primers. Clones were read by immunoSEQ multiplex PCR, and TCRdb kept only the in-frame ones, dropping some. The table records approximately 15,000 clones, about 92% of them present only once. Sequenced input: CD8+ T cells sorted from blood. These receptor sequences come from a young adult with CD3G deficiency.

V usage is TRBV7-2 and J usage is TRBJ2-3; D assignment may be TRBD1 or TRBD2 (5 bases each). Germline CDR1 is SGHTA and CDR2 is FQGNSA. V was cut by 3 bases and J by 1 base, with 11 bases left in between. The CDR3 loop spans 15 amino acids. This CDR3 reads CASSFGGSGTDTQYF. The CDR3 nucleotides read TGTGCCAGCAGCTTTGGGGGTTCGGGCACAGATACGCAGTATTTT.

CDR3 DNA: TGTGCCATCACCACAGGGGAGGGTGGCTATGGCTACACCTTC. Translation gives CAITTGEGGYGYTF. The J gene is TRBJ1-2, the V gene TRBV10-3; TRBD1 agrees at 7 bases. This CDR3 has 14 residues. The germline gives CDR1 ENHRY, CDR2 SYGVKD. V shed 7 bases and J 4 bases; nucleotides not matched to a gene: 9.

V gene TRBV27 combines with J gene TRBJ1-5, with 7 bases fitting TRBD1. This CDR3 region has 14 residues. Germline CDR1 and CDR2: MNHEY and SMNVEV (reference sequence). J lost 4 bases, V lost 5 bases, and 5 bases had no gene match. This chain's CDR3 is CASSEDRTNQPQHF. CDR3 sequence (DNA): TGTGCCAGCAGTGAGGACAGGACTAATCAGCCCCAGCATTTT.